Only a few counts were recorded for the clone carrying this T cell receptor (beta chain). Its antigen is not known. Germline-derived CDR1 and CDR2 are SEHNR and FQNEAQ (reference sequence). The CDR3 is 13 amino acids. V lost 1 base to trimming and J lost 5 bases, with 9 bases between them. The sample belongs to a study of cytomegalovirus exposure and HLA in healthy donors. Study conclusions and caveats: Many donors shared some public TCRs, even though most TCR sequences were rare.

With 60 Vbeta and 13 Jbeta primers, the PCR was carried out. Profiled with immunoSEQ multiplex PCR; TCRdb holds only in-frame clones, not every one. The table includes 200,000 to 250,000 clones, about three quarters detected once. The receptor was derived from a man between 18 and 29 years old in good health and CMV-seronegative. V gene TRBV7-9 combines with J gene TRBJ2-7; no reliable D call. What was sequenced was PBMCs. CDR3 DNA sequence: TGTGCCAGCAGCTTAGTTTCGTCCGACGAGCAGTACTTC. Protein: CASSLVSSDEQYF.